Each of the 21 T cell receptor beta chains below was sequenced from the same sample in a study of cytomegalovirus exposure and HLA in healthy donors. It was with 60 Vbeta and 13 Jbeta primers that the PCR ran. Measured with immunoSEQ multiplex PCR; TCRdb has only the in-frame clones, and not every one. The sample consists of over 50,000 clones, roughly 70% of them appearing once. Sequencing input: PBMCs. Source of these receptors: a man aged 40-50 years in good health and CMV-seropositive.

This clone was seen only once. The chain recombines TRBV12-5 with TRBJ2-7; 9 bases are a match to TRBD1. The CDR3 is 13 residues long. The germline gives CDR1 LGHNT, CDR2 FRNRAP. With 6 bases clipped from V and 0 bases from J, the junction kept 0 bases outside the gene matches. The CDR3 region has the DNA TGTGCTAGTGGGACAGGGGGCTCCTACGAGCAGTACTTC. Its translation is CASGTGGSYEQYF.

The chain uses TRBV21-1 and TRBJ1-5; TRBD1 is taken as the D call from the table, unchecked against the DNA. TRBV21-1 is reported as a pseudogene. The CDR3 extends over 13 amino acids. CDR3 in amino acids: CASNRGGNQPQHF. The DNA of the CDR3 is TGTGCCAGCAACAGGGGGGGCAATCAGCCCCAGCATTTT.

The chain joins TRBV19 to TRBJ2-5; 12 bases align to TRBD2. Germline CDR1 reads LNHDA; CDR2 reads SQIVND (reference sequence). The trim removed 6 bases at V and 6 bases at J, leaving 8 bases unmatched. This CDR3 region has 15 residues. CDR3 nucleotide sequence: TGTGCCAGTAGCACTACTAGCGGGGGGTTGCAGACCCAGTACTTC. It is translated as CASSTTSGGLQTQYF.

This chain joins TRBV5-1 and TRBJ1-6; 7 positions match TRBD1. The CDR3 sequence is 16 residues long. CDR1 and CDR2 from the germline V gene are SGHRS and YFSETQ. The V segment lost 4 bases and the J segment 2 bases; nucleotides outside the gene matches: 6. The CDR3 DNA reads TGCGCCAGCAGCCCCGAGGGGGCCGCCTATAATTCACCCCTCCACTTT. This codes for CASSPEGAAYNSPLHF. The whole variable domain, remainder taken from reference TRBV5-1 and TRBJ1-6, is KAGVTQTPRYLIKTRGQQVTLSCSPISGHRSVSWYQQTPGQGLQFLFEYFSETQRNKGNFPGRFSGRQFSNSRSEMNVSTLELGDSALYLCASSPEGAAYNSPLHFGNGTRLTVT.

This chain uses TRBV7-8 with TRBJ1-2, with TRBD1 matching 10 bases. Germline lookup yields CDR1 SGHVS and CDR2 FQNEAQ. Trimming removed 5 bases from V and 7 bases from J; junction bases left unmatched: 7. This CDR3 has 14 residues. CDR3 nucleotides: TGTGCCAGCAGCGCAAGACAGGGGGCTGTTGGCTACACCTTC. Translation gives CASSARQGAVGYTF.

This chain joins TRBV18 and TRBJ1-5; D is possibly TRBD1 (6 bases). Germline CDR1 KGHSH, CDR2 LQKENI. The CDR3 spans 13 residues. The ends were cut back, 6 bases at V and 7 bases at J, with 13 bases in the middle. The CDR3 spells CASSPGQNQPQHF. In DNA, the CDR3 is TGTGCCAGCTCCCCTGGACAGAACCAGCCCCAGCATTTT.

The CDR3 DNA follows: TGTGCCAGCAACCGAGACAGAAACACTGAAGCTTTCTTT. This sequence encodes CASNRDRNTEAFF. This chain joins TRBV5-4 and TRBJ1-1; possible D gene TRBD1, 5 bases. V lost 6 bases and J lost 2, with 11 bases in between. CDR1 and CDR2 from the germline V gene are SGHNT and YYREEE (reference sequence). The CDR3 consists of 13 residues.

V is TRBV12-5 and J is TRBJ2-7, with 8 bases aligning to TRBD1. CDR3 length equals 14 residues. The germline CDR1 and CDR2 sequences are LGHNT and FRNRAP. J gave up 1 base and V 6 bases, and 5 bases lay outside the gene matches. In DNA, the CDR3 is TGTGCTAGTGGCCGGACAGGGTATTCCTACGAGCAGTACTTC. This translates into CASGRTGYSYEQYF. The full variable domain, in which reference TRBV12-5 and TRBJ2-7 provide the parts outside the CDR3, is DARVTQTPRHKVTEMGQEVTMRCQPILGHNTVFWYRQTMMQGLELLAYFRNRAPLDDSGMPKDRFSAEMPDATLATLKIQPSEPRDSAVYFCASGRTGYSYEQYFGPGTRLTVT.

The rearrangement joins TRBV6-5 to TRBJ1-5; no clear D gene. V was cut by 5 bases and J by 2 bases, with 10 bases left in between. CDR3 length: 14 residues. Looked up from germline, CDR1 is MNHEY and CDR2 is SVGAGI. The CDR3 reads CASSPGMGNQPQHF. CDR3 nucleotide sequence: TGTGCCAGCAGTCCGGGAATGGGCAATCAGCCCCAGCATTTT.

The chain combines TRBV5-1 with TRBJ2-1, with D possibly matching TRBD2 (6 bases). This CDR3 has 16 amino acids. The V gene's germline CDR1 is SGHRS and CDR2 YFSETQ. With 4 bases removed from V and 5 bases from J, the gap between germline ends came to 19 bases. In DNA form, the CDR3 reads TGCGCCAGCAGCCCGGCCCCGCGGGGTAGGAACAATGAGCAGTTCTTC. This sequence encodes CASSPAPRGRNNEQFF.

The chain is built from TRBV5-1 and TRBJ2-7; D remains ambiguous. CDR1 and CDR2 (germline): SGHRS, YFSETQ. V dropped 7 bases and J dropped 0 bases, with 8 bases sitting between them. CDR3 size: 12 residues. CDR3 sequence: CASAQDSYEQYF. In DNA form, the CDR3 reads TGCGCCAGCGCCCAGGACTCCTACGAGCAGTACTTC.

The chain recombines TRBV25-1 with TRBJ1-2; D gene ambiguous. The V end was cut by 0 bases, the J end by 8 bases, with 10 bases between. The CDR3 covers 13 residues. CDR1 MGHDK and CDR2 SYGVNS come from the germline V gene. DNA of the CDR3: TGTGCCAGCAGTGAATATGTGGGGAGCGGCTACACCTTC. Its protein product is CASSEYVGSGYTF.

This clone has more than one count but fewer than ten. The rearrangement links TRBV5-1 to TRBJ2-1; 10 nucleotides align to TRBD2. This CDR3 spans 15 amino acids. Germline V gene lookup returns CDR1 SGHRS and CDR2 YFSETQ. J gave up 9 bases and V 1 base, and 7 bases lay outside the gene matches. In DNA form, the CDR3 reads TGCGCCAGCAGCTTGACGAGCGGGGGGGCTTTTGAGCAGTTCTTC. It yields the protein CASSLTSGGAFEQFF. The whole variable domain, remainder taken from reference TRBV5-1 and TRBJ2-1, is KAGVTQTPRYLIKTRGQQVTLSCSPISGHRSVSWYQQTPGQGLQFLFEYFSETQRNKGNFPGRFSGRQFSNSRSEMNVSTLELGDSALYLCASSLTSGGAFEQFFGPGTRLTVL.

The chain joins TRBV5-4 to TRBJ1-2, with TRBD1 identical over 7 bases. CDR1 and CDR2 from the germline V gene are SGHNT and YYREEE (reference sequence). The CDR3 contains 14 residues. The V gene end was trimmed by 3 bases and the J gene end by 6 bases; junction bases not matched to a gene: 8. CDR3 sequence reads: CASSWGQLQDGYTF. The CDR3 nucleotides are TGTGCCAGCAGCTGGGGACAGCTACAGGATGGCTACACCTTC.

The chain joins TRBV5-6 to TRBJ2-5; D remains unclear. CDR1 and CDR2 from the germline V gene are SGHDT and YYEEEE. V was pared by 1 base and J by 5 bases, with 12 bases between. The CDR3 contains 14 residues. Written as DNA, the CDR3 is TGTGCCAGCAGCTTGCCTTCCGAGGCGGAGACCCAGTACTTC. Its translation is CASSLPSEAETQYF.

The CDR3 loop is CASSFTIIHNEQFF. CDR3 in DNA: TGTGCCAGCAGCTTTACTATAATTCACAATGAGCAGTTCTTC. J is TRBJ2-1 and V is TRBV7-8; D is undetermined. Germline CDR1 and CDR2: SGHVS and FQNEAQ. Trimming took off 3 bases at V and 5 bases at J, with 11 bases between the two ends. The CDR3 length is 14 residues. Full variable domain (missing parts from reference TRBV7-8 and TRBJ2-1): GAGVSQSPRYKVAKRGQDVALRCDPISGHVSLFWYQQALGQGPEFLTYFQNEAQLDKSGLPSDRFFAERPEGSVSTLKIQRTQQEDSAVYLCASSFTIIHNEQFFGPGTRLTVL.

A single count supports this clone. The chain has TRBV6-5 and TRBJ1-6, with TRBD1 matching over 7 bases. Germline V gene data show CDR1 as MNHEY and CDR2 as SVGAGI. This CDR3 is 14 amino acids long. Unmatched junction bases numbered 5, after V lost 2 bases and J lost 10 bases. The DNA for the CDR3 is TGTGCCAGCAGTTACCGGCAGGGGGAATCACCCCTCCACTTT. It yields the protein CASSYRQGESPLHF.

The J gene is TRBJ1-1, the V gene TRBV7-8; D call uncertain. The germline V gene has CDR1 SGHVS and CDR2 FQNEAQ. V was shortened by 0 bases and J by 6 bases, with 8 bases between the two germline ends. The CDR3 consists of 13 residues. CDR3 coding DNA: TGTGCCAGCAGCTTAGCGCGCGGGGCTGAAGCTTTCTTT. Amino acid sequence: CASSLARGAEAFF.

CDR3 sequence: CASSGTEYSNQPQHF. As DNA, the CDR3 is TGTGCCAGCAGTGGGACAGAGTATAGCAATCAGCCCCAGCATTTT. The V and J genes are TRBV6-4 and TRBJ1-5; tentatively, D is TRBD1 (6 bases). V was trimmed by 4 bases and J by 0 bases, leaving 10 bases between them. This CDR3 region has 15 residues. Germline lookup yields CDR1 MRHNA and CDR2 SNTAGT.

In nucleotides, the CDR3 is TGTGCCAGCAGCGTAGCTACGGCAGGCGAGCAGTACTTC. It yields the protein CASSVATAGEQYF. The V and J genes are TRBV9 and TRBJ2-7, with D unresolved. The CDR3 is 13 residues long. The V and J ends lost 0 bases and 6 bases respectively, with 10 bases between them. Germline CDR1 reads SGDLS; CDR2 reads YYNGEE. Full variable domain (remainder filled in from reference TRBV9 and TRBJ2-7): DSGVTQTPKHLITATGQRVTLRCSPRSGDLSVYWYQQSLDQGLQFLIQYYNGEERAKGNILERFSAQQFPDLHSELNLSSLELGDSALYFCASSVATAGEQYFGPGTRLTVT.

This clone was counted a single time. J is TRBJ2-3 and V is TRBV13; TRBD2 aligns across 8 bases. The J segment lost 4 bases and the V segment lost 7 bases, leaving 7 bases of the junction unmatched. Germline CDR1 is PRHDT and CDR2 is FYEKMQ (reference sequence). The CDR3 is 14 residues long. CDR3 nucleotides: TGTGCCAGCATCCTCCTCGGGGGGGCAGATACGCAGTATTTT. It codes for CASILLGGADTQYF.